This TCR beta chain came from a study of spatial heterogeneity in lung cancer (dated by TCRdb to between 2017 and 2020). Background for the entire study: More beta-chain than alpha-chain transcripts were consistently detected, likely reflecting higher beta-chain transcript abundance. In tumor regions, TCR transcript counts showed a strong correlation with a T cell transcriptional module score derived from matched bulk RNA-seq. In the raw uncorrected reads, each unique combination of TCR and UMI appeared more than ten times on average. In non-small cell lung cancer, the study made a quantitative comparison of TCR alpha and beta repertoires among multiple tumor regions, matched nontumor lung and blood. Nonsynonymous mutation counts, determined by whole-exome sequencing of tumor tissue, were related to TCR repertoire features. At surgery, hundreds of tumor regions, 61 to 75 matched nontumor lung samples and more than 55 PBMC samples were TCR-sequenced for both alpha and beta chains.

As to this clonotype: Its antigen target is currently unknown. Base-call qualities are not available, and no considerably larger clone is one nucleotide away.

Results and caveats for the whole study, not just this receptor: Counts of ubiquitous and regional expanded TCRs were found to correlate with counts of ubiquitous and regional nonsynonymous mutations, respectively. The tumor nonsynonymous mutation count correlated with the number of expanded alpha and beta TCRs within the tumor. TCR-seq coverage of tumor T cells was estimated to be only roughly 7.3% for alpha chains and 11% to 15% for beta chains. Additional single-cell paired TCR alpha and beta sequencing was considered necessary to confirm, at a functional level, the hypothesis that regional TCRs recognize regional mutations.

Based on the germline V gene (reference sequence), the CDR1 and CDR2 sequences are SEHNR and FQNEAQ. Spanning cysteine to phenylalanine, the CDR3 consists of 14 amino acids. Only the CDR3 region is kept as DNA, spanning 42 bases read in frame from base 1. Trimming takes 2 bases from V and 4 bases from J, and the germline ends sit 9 bases apart. The sample's time point label, decoded: sample taken at primary tumor resection. Donors were over 60 patients with early-stage, untreated non-small cell lung cancer from the lung TRACERx cohort. TCR sequencing used whole RNA extracted from tumor and nontumor lung tissue, or from cryopreserved PBMC samples, without cell sorting. A patient was chosen for TCR sequencing only when enough RNA was available from at least two tumor regions. Before being selected, tumor and adjacent nontumor lung specimens were reviewed by a lung pathologist. Receptor libraries were prepared by 5' RACE. TCRdb names NextSeq 500 as the instrument used. The TCR library protocol attached a unique molecular identifier to each TCR cDNA molecule to allow correction of PCR and sequencing errors. Per the authors' processing: Decombinator tools were used for TCR identification, UMI-based error correction and CDR3 extraction. Expanded TCRs were defined as those above a frequency of 2 per 1,000, corresponding to the top 1% of the tumor frequency distribution. Expanded tumor TCRs were classed as regional if statistically deemed absent (corrected P<0.05) from at least one tumor region, otherwise ubiquitous. Each repertoire was subsampled 100 times to 5,000 TCRs, after which Renyi diversity was computed with the R vegan package. CDR3 similarity networks were built from amino acid triplet string-kernel similarity, with CDR3s being connected when pairwise similarity was above 0.82. The raw public data were reprocessed by TCRdb itself: fastp quality trimming at Q25, MiXCR clonotype calling, in-frame beta chains only. Identical CDR3 protein sequences are pooled into one entry, listed with their most common genes and DNA. The V and J calls and clone size are TCRdb's, not the authors'. The sample table shows 11,000 to 15,000 distinct CDR3 sequences, and about 4.8% are seen once. Approximately 20% of the sample lies in the top ten.

The source was lung tumor tissue, collected at surgery. This TCR was sampled from a female donor with early-stage non-small cell lung cancer. This chain joins TRBV7-9 to TRBJ2-1; there is no confident call for the D gene. The DNA sequence reads TGTGCCAGCAGCTTAACCGATCCTTACAATGAGCAGTTCTTC. The encoded protein is CASSLTDPYNEQFF.